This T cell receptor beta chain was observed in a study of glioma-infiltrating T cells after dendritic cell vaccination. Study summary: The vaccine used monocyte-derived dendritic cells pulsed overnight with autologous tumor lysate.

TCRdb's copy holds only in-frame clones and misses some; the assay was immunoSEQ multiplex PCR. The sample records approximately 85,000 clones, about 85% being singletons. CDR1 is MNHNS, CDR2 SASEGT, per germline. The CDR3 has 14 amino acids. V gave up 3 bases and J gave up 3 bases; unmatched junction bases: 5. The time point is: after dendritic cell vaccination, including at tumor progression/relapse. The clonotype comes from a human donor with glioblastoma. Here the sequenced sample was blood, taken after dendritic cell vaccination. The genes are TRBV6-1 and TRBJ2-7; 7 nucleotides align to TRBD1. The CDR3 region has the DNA TGTGCCAGCAGTGAGCCGGGACAGCGCTACGAGCAGTACTTC. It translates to CASSEPGQRYEQYF.